The present entry profiles one TCR beta chain with its context. What it binds is unknown. Library preparation (for TCRbeta) was performed with unique molecular identifiers. TCRdb re-called the PCR reads through MiXCR, storing one row per CDR3 protein. This sample yields about 980,000 distinct CDR3 sequences, of which around 30% are seen a single time; about 28% belongs to the top ten. The data were taken from a study of T-cell reconstitution after alpha-beta-depleted transplantation in children. Overall study results and limits: A year post-transplant, T-cell counts and diversity derived mostly from newly produced T cells. Where alpha-beta T cells came from about two months after transplant was reportedly several hundred expanded graft clones. After transplant, high TCRbeta diversity at day 60 in some patients arose from surviving recipient T cells and thymic progenitors.

CDR3 length: 13 residues. Trimming removed 2 bases from V and 5 bases from J, with 9 bases in between. Per the germline V gene, CDR1 is LGHNA and CDR2 is YSLEER. The V call is TRBV4-3, the J call TRBJ1-1; D gene uncertain. This sequence was found in a boy in the first two years of life who had a stem cell transplant for SCID, so the T cells may come from the graft donor. Sequenced here: PBMCs, mostly from graft donor cells, sampled 360 days after TCRalphabeta/CD19-depleted stem cell transplant. CDR3 in DNA: TGCGCCAGCAGCCAATCTCCCAGGACTGAAGCTTTCTTT. This gives the protein CASSQSPRTEAFF.